The 10 T cell receptor beta chains given below trace back to one sample, sequenced in a study of shared clonotypes between healthy human individuals. The protocol was immunoSEQ multiplex PCR, while the TCRdb copy is restricted to in-frame clones and leaves out a portion. Of approximately 980,000 clones listed, about 80% were seen once; the top ten hold about 1.5%. The sequencing input was memory CD4+ T cells sorted from blood. This sample's subset: CD45RA-negative fraction. Every receptor here comes from a man between 18 and 29 years old in good health.

The V and J genes are TRBV18 and TRBJ2-7; the match to TRBD1 covers 8 bases. V lost 3 bases and J lost 9; bases outside the gene matches: 16. The CDR3 runs 16 residues. Germline V gene lookup returns CDR1 KGHSH and CDR2 LQKENI. CDR3 sequence (DNA): TGTGCCAGCTCACCTGCGGGGACAGGCGCAGGGGTAGGGCAGTACTTC. Protein sequence: CASSPAGTGAGVGQYF. Full variable domain (outside the CDR3, taken from reference TRBV18 and TRBJ2-7): NAGVMQNPRHLVRRRGQEARLRCSPMKGHSHVYWYRQLPEEGLKFMVYLQKENIIDESGMPKERFSAEFPKEGPSILRIQQVVRGDSAAYFCASSPAGTGAGVGQYFGPGTRLTVT.

The rearrangement links TRBV6-6 to TRBJ2-7, with D possibly matching TRBD2 (6 bases). V was cut by 6 bases and J by 5 bases, with 20 bases left in between. Germline CDR1 and CDR2: MNHNY and SVGAGI (reference sequence). The CDR3 has 15 amino acids. CDR3 amino acids: CASSMRDRSWDEQYF. CDR3 in DNA: TGTGCCAGCAGCATGCGGGATCGGAGCTGGGACGAGCAGTACTTC.

The V gene is TRBV6-5, the J gene TRBJ1-2; 7 bases fit TRBD1. Germline V CDR1 and CDR2: MNHEY, SVGAGI. V was clipped by 5 bases and J by 0 bases; unmatched bases: 3. The CDR3 spans 14 residues. The CDR3 nucleotides are TGTGCCAGCAGTGGGACAGACCCTAACTATGGCTACACCTTC. It yields the protein CASSGTDPNYGYTF.

The rearrangement joins TRBV12-5 to TRBJ2-1; 11 nucleotides match TRBD2. The CDR3 spans 16 residues. The V gene's germline CDR1 is LGHNT and CDR2 FRNRAP. The ends lost 6 bases at V and 7 bases at J; junction bases unmatched: 11. The CDR3 sequence: CASGPPGLAGHNEQFF. The CDR3, as DNA: TGTGCTAGTGGCCCCCCTGGACTAGCGGGCCATAATGAGCAGTTCTTC.

To note about this clone: This CDR3 is also generated by other DNA sequences in the sample. The chain uses TRBV5-1 and TRBJ2-7, with D perhaps given as TRBD1 or TRBD2 (5 bases each). This CDR3 region has 13 residues. Trimming took 6 bases from V and 1 from J, leaving 11 bases between them. In germline, CDR1 is SGHRS, CDR2 YFSETQ. For the CDR3, the DNA is TGCGCCAGCACCAGGGACGGATCCTACGAGCAGTACTTC. Its translation is CASTRDGSYEQYF. Filled out from reference TRBV5-1 and TRBJ2-7, the complete variable domain reads KAGVTQTPRYLIKTRGQQVTLSCSPISGHRSVSWYQQTPGQGLQFLFEYFSETQRNKGNFPGRFSGRQFSNSRSEMNVSTLELGDSALYLCASTRDGSYEQYFGPGTRLTVT.

The chain is built from TRBV2 and TRBJ1-6, with a tentative D call TRBD1 (6 bases). CDR3 length: 17 amino acids. Germline-derived CDR1 and CDR2 are SNHLY and FYNNEI. V dropped 6 bases and J dropped 0 bases, with 15 bases sitting between them. This CDR3 is CASSPGTRSSYNSPLHF. CDR3 in DNA: TGTGCCAGCAGCCCCGGGACAAGGAGCTCCTATAATTCACCCCTCCACTTT.

A note on this clone: Other DNA sequences in this sample translate to the same CDR3. The V and J genes are TRBV5-8 and TRBJ2-7; D is perhaps TRBD2 (6 bases). Germline CDR1 and CDR2: SGHTS and YDEGEE. Trimming left V 0 bases short and J 4 bases short, with 11 bases between. The CDR3 sequence is 14 residues long. The CDR3 DNA reads TGTGCCAGCAGCTTGGGAGCAGGGAGGTACGAGCAGTACTTC. It is translated as CASSLGAGRYEQYF. Combining the CDR3 with reference TRBV5-8 and TRBJ2-7 gives the whole variable domain EAGVTQSPTHLIKTRGQQATLRCSPISGHTSVYWYQQALGLGLQFLLWYDEGEERNRGNFPPRFSGRQFPNYSSELNVNALELEDSALYLCASSLGAGRYEQYFGPGTRLTVT.

This chain links TRBV5-5 with TRBJ2-2, with D tentatively TRBD1 or TRBD2 (6 bases each). Germline V gene data show CDR1 as SGHKS and CDR2 as YYEKEE (reference sequence). The CDR3 loop spans 17 amino acids. V was cut by 3 bases and J by 2 bases, with 17 bases left in between. The CDR3 DNA reads TGTGCCAGCAGCTCCAAGTCTGGGGGGCCCAACACCGGGGAGCTGTTTTTT. It translates to CASSSKSGGPNTGELFF.

The CDR3 here is CAWSAGTGHEKLFF. The CDR3 DNA reads TGTGCCTGGAGTGCCGGGACAGGGCATGAAAAACTGTTTTTT. This rearrangement joins TRBV30 to TRBJ1-4; 9 nucleotides line up with TRBD1. V was pared by 1 base and J by 6 bases, with 3 bases of the junction left unmatched. The CDR3 sequence is 14 residues long. Germline CDR1 reads GTSNPN; CDR2 reads SVGIG (reference sequence). Based on the CDR3 plus reference TRBV30 and TRBJ1-4, the full variable domain is SQTIHQWPATLVQPVGSPLSLECTVEGTSNPNLYWYRQAAGRGLQLLFYSVGIGQISSEVPQNLSASRPQDRQFILSSKKLLLSDSGFYLCAWSAGTGHEKLFFGSGTQLSVL.

This clone turned up a few times. The same CDR3 also results from other DNA sequences found in this sample. The genes are TRBV5-1 and TRBJ2-7; D remains ambiguous. Trimming pared 0 bases from V and 4 bases from J, leaving 8 bases between. The CDR3 runs to 13 residues. The germline V gene encodes CDR1 SGHRS and CDR2 YFSETQ. CDR3 DNA: TGCGCCAGCAGCTTGGCACAGAGTTACGAGCAGTACTTC. Encoded protein: CASSLAQSYEQYF.